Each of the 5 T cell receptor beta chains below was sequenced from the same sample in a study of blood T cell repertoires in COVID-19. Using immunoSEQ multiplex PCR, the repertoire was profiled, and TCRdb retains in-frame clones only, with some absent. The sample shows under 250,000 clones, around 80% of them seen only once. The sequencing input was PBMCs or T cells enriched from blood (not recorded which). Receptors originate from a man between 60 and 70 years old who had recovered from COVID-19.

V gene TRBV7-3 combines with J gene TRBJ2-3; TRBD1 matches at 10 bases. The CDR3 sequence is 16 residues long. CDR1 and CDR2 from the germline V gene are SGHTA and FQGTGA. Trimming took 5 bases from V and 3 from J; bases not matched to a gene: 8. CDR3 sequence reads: CASSARPGQGTDTQYF. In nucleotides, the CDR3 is TGTGCCAGCAGCGCCCGTCCGGGACAGGGGACAGATACGCAGTATTTT.

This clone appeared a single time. Here the CDR3 DNA reads TGCGCCAGCAGCCAACGGGTAGGGGTTAATTCACCCCTCCACTTT. Translating gives CASSQRVGVNSPLHF. This sequence joins TRBV4-3 and TRBJ1-6; tentatively, D is TRBD1 (5 bases). In germline, CDR1 is LGHNA, CDR2 YSLEER. The CDR3 length is 15 residues. V shed 2 bases and J shed 6 bases, with 11 bases lying between them.

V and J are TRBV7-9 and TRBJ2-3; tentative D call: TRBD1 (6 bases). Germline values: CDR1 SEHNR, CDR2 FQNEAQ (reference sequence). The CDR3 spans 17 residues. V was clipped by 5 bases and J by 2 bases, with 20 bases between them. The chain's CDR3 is CASSSRTVTVNTDTQYF. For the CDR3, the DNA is TGTGCCAGCAGCAGTAGGACAGTGACGGTTAACACAGATACGCAGTATTTT.

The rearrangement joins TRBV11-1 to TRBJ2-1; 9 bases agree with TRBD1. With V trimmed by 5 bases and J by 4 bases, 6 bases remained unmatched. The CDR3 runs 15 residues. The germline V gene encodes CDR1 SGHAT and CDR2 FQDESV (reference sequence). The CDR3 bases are TGTGCCAGCAGCGACCGGGACAGGGTTTACAATGAGCAGTTCTTC. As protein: CASSDRDRVYNEQFF.

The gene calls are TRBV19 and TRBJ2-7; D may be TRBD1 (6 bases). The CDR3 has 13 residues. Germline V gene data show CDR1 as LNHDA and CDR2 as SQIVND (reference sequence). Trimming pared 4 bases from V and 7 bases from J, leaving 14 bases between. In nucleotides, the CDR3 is TGTGCCAGTAGTAAGACCGGGACACAAGAGCAGTACTTC. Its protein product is CASSKTGTQEQYF.